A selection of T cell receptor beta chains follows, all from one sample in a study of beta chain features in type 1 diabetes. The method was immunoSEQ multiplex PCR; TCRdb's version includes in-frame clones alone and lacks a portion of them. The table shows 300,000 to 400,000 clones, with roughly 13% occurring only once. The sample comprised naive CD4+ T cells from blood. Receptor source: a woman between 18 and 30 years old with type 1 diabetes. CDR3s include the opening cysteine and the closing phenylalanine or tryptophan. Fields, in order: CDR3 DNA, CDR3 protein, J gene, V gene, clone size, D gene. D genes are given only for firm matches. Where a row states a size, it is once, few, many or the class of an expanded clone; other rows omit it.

CDR3nt: TGTGCCATTTCGGGGTTCACTGAAGCTTTCTTT; CDR3aa: CAISGFTEAFF; j_gene: TRBJ1-1; v_gene: TRBV30; abundance: few; d_gene: .
CDR3nt: TGTGCCAGCAGGGGGGGTGGCCGGGAAGCTTTCTTT; CDR3aa: CASRGGGREAFF; j_gene: TRBJ1-1; v_gene: TRBV6-5; abundance: few; d_gene: .
CDR3nt: TGTGCCAGCGTGGGGCAGGGCCTTGAAAAACTGTTTTTT; CDR3aa: CASVGQGLEKLFF; j_gene: TRBJ1-4; v_gene: TRBV2; abundance: .; d_gene: .
CDR3nt: TGTGCCAGCGGCAGCTTGGAGCGGGGTTACAATGAGCAGTTCTTC; CDR3aa: CASGSLERGYNEQFF; j_gene: TRBJ2-1; v_gene: TRBV11-2; abundance: few; d_gene: TRBD2
CDR3nt: TGTGCCACCAGCAGAGTGTCCCAGGGTAACCATGAGCAGTTCTTC; CDR3aa: CATSRVSQGNHEQFF; j_gene: TRBJ2-1; v_gene: TRBV15; abundance: .; d_gene: .
CDR3nt: TGTGCCAGCAGCTCAGGGGTTACCGGGGAGCTGTTTTTT; CDR3aa: CASSSGVTGELFF; j_gene: TRBJ2-2; v_gene: TRBV7-7; abundance: few; d_gene: .
CDR3nt: TGTGCCAGTAGTATGATACAGGGCGATTATGGCTACACCTTC; CDR3aa: CASSMIQGDYGYTF; j_gene: TRBJ1-2; v_gene: TRBV19; abundance: .; d_gene: .
CDR3nt: TGCGCCAGCAGCCAAGAAGCTCTTAGCGGGACGCAGTTCTTC; CDR3aa: CASSQEALSGTQFF; j_gene: TRBJ2-1; v_gene: TRBV4-3; abundance: many; d_gene: TRBD2
CDR3nt: TGTGCCAGCAGTCGGCAGGGGGTGAACACTGAAGCTTTCTTT; CDR3aa: CASSRQGVNTEAFF; j_gene: TRBJ1-1; v_gene: TRBV6-5; abundance: .; d_gene: TRBD1
CDR3nt: TGTGCCTGGAGTATATGGACAGGCGCTCGCAAAGAGACCCAGTACTTC; CDR3aa: CAWSIWTGARKETQYF; j_gene: TRBJ2-5; v_gene: TRBV30; abundance: few; d_gene: TRBD1
CDR3nt: TGTGCCAGCAGCTTAGCGGGGGCACTCACCGGGGAGCTGTTTTTT; CDR3aa: CASSLAGALTGELFF; j_gene: TRBJ2-2; v_gene: TRBV7-9; abundance: few; d_gene: .
CDR3nt: TGTGCCACCAGCAGAGGACAGGTCAACACTGAAGCTTTCTTT; CDR3aa: CATSRGQVNTEAFF; j_gene: TRBJ1-1; v_gene: TRBV15; abundance: .; d_gene: .
CDR3nt: TGTGCCTGGAGTCCCCCAGGGTCAAGACAGCCCCAGCATTTT; CDR3aa: CAWSPPGSRQPQHF; j_gene: TRBJ1-5; v_gene: TRBV30; abundance: few; d_gene: .
CDR3nt: TGCGCCAGCAGCTCCGGGGGCTCTGGGGCCAACGTCCTGACTTTC; CDR3aa: CASSSGGSGANVLTF; j_gene: TRBJ2-6; v_gene: TRBV5-1; abundance: few; d_gene: .
CDR3nt: TGTGCCAGTAGTATAGCGACAGCCTACACTGAAGCTTTCTTT; CDR3aa: CASSIATAYTEAFF; j_gene: TRBJ1-1; v_gene: TRBV19; abundance: .; d_gene: .
CDR3nt: TGTGCCAGCAGCTTAGGAGGCCAGGGAAATCAGCCCCAGCATTTT; CDR3aa: CASSLGGQGNQPQHF; j_gene: TRBJ1-5; v_gene: TRBV7-9; abundance: .; d_gene: .
CDR3nt: TGCAGCGTTGGGGTTAGCGGAAGCACCTACGAGCAGTACTTC; CDR3aa: CSVGVSGSTYEQYF; j_gene: TRBJ2-7; v_gene: TRBV29-1; abundance: few; d_gene: .
CDR3nt: TGCGCCAGCAGCCAAGATCGCGGCTGGACTAGCGGGGAGCAGTTCTTC; CDR3aa: CASSQDRGWTSGEQFF; j_gene: TRBJ2-1; v_gene: TRBV4-3; abundance: .; d_gene: TRBD2
CDR3nt: TGTGCCAGCAGCGAAGGACTAGCGCTGGACTCCTACAATGAGCAGTTCTTC; CDR3aa: CASSEGLALDSYNEQFF; j_gene: TRBJ2-1; v_gene: TRBV27; abundance: few; d_gene: TRBD2
CDR3nt: TGTGCCAGCAGCTTGCGGCTAGCGGGGGGTGGGGGGAATGAGCAGTTCTTC; CDR3aa: CASSLRLAGGGGNEQFF; j_gene: TRBJ2-1; v_gene: TRBV5-6; abundance: few; d_gene: TRBD2
CDR3nt: TGTGCCAGCAGCCCCAGCGGGACAGGATTCTACGAGCAGTACTTC; CDR3aa: CASSPSGTGFYEQYF; j_gene: TRBJ2-7; v_gene: TRBV9; abundance: many; d_gene: .
CDR3nt: TGTGCCAGTAGGGACAGGGTAGTACTAGACATTCAGTACTTC; CDR3aa: CASRDRVVLDIQYF; j_gene: TRBJ2-4; v_gene: TRBV19; abundance: .; d_gene: TRBD1
CDR3nt: TGTGCCAGCAGCTTAGGGTTTTTCACTAGCCGCCACCAGTACTTC; CDR3aa: CASSLGFFTSRHQYF; j_gene: TRBJ2-5; v_gene: TRBV11-2; abundance: .; d_gene: .
CDR3nt: TGTGCCAGCAGCTTAAGATTACGGGGAGCGGGAGGGCCATGGGATACGCAGTATTTT; CDR3aa: CASSLRLRGAGGPWDTQYF; j_gene: TRBJ2-3; v_gene: TRBV7-2; abundance: .; d_gene: TRBD2
CDR3nt: TGTGCCAGCAGCGTAGGCGCCCTAGCGGAACAAGAGACCCAGTACTTC; CDR3aa: CASSVGALAEQETQYF; j_gene: TRBJ2-5; v_gene: TRBV9; abundance: .; d_gene: TRBD2
CDR3nt: TGTGCCAGCAGCTTGGTCGGGGGGCTATATGGCTACACCTTC; CDR3aa: CASSLVGGLYGYTF; j_gene: TRBJ1-2; v_gene: TRBV5-4; abundance: few; d_gene: .
CDR3nt: TGCAGTGGGGACGGGGGCTACGAGCAGTACTTC; CDR3aa: CSGDGGYEQYF; j_gene: TRBJ2-7; v_gene: TRBV20-1; abundance: few; d_gene: .
CDR3nt: TGTGCCAGCAGCTTCAATAGCGGGAGCAAAAACATTCAGTACTTC; CDR3aa: CASSFNSGSKNIQYF; j_gene: TRBJ2-4; v_gene: TRBV11-3; abundance: .; d_gene: TRBD2
CDR3nt: TGTGCCAGCAGGCGACGGGAGACGAGCTCCTACGAGCAGTACTTC; CDR3aa: CASRRRETSSYEQYF; j_gene: TRBJ2-7; v_gene: TRBV28; abundance: few; d_gene: .
CDR3nt: TGCGCCAGCAGGGGTTTCGGGGTTTATGGCTACACCTTC; CDR3aa: CASRGFGVYGYTF; j_gene: TRBJ1-2; v_gene: TRBV5-1; abundance: .; d_gene: .
CDR3nt: TGTGCCTGGAAAAGAGGCGGAGGGGGCAATCAGCCCCAGCATTTT; CDR3aa: CAWKRGGGGNQPQHF; j_gene: TRBJ1-5; v_gene: TRBV30; abundance: .; d_gene: .
CDR3nt: TGTGCCAGCAGCCCCGGGCCTGCCATAGGCGGGTACAATGAGCAGTTCTTC; CDR3aa: CASSPGPAIGGYNEQFF; j_gene: TRBJ2-1; v_gene: TRBV5-4; abundance: few; d_gene: .
CDR3nt: TGTGCCAGCAACGAGGGAGGGCTGAATACGCAGTATTTT; CDR3aa: CASNEGGLNTQYF; j_gene: TRBJ2-3; v_gene: TRBV6-1; abundance: .; d_gene: TRBD2
CDR3nt: TGTGCCTGGAGGGGCCCTAGCGAATACAATGAGCAGTTCTTC; CDR3aa: CAWRGPSEYNEQFF; j_gene: TRBJ2-1; v_gene: TRBV30; abundance: few; d_gene: .
CDR3nt: TGTGCCAGCAGCTCTAGCGGGAGTGTGGGTGAGCAGTTCTTC; CDR3aa: CASSSSGSVGEQFF; j_gene: TRBJ2-1; v_gene: TRBV11-3; abundance: few; d_gene: TRBD2
CDR3nt: TGTGCCAGCACCTATATACGCGGGAGGGGCAATGAGCAGTTCTTC; CDR3aa: CASTYIRGRGNEQFF; j_gene: TRBJ2-1; v_gene: TRBV27; abundance: .; d_gene: TRBD2
CDR3nt: TGCGCCAGCAGCCAAGACCTAGTTCCCCTCATTCCTTCCCAGTTCTTC; CDR3aa: CASSQDLVPLIPSQFF; j_gene: TRBJ2-1; v_gene: TRBV4-3; abundance: .; d_gene: .
CDR3nt: TGTGCCAGCAGTTACTCGCGAGTTAGACTTGGCTACGAGCAGTACTTC; CDR3aa: CASSYSRVRLGYEQYF; j_gene: TRBJ2-7; v_gene: TRBV6-5; abundance: few; d_gene: .
CDR3nt: TGTGCCTGGACCCACCCCGGTGGAGATAACTATGGCTACACCTTC; CDR3aa: CAWTHPGGDNYGYTF; j_gene: TRBJ1-2; v_gene: TRBV30; abundance: few; d_gene: .
CDR3nt: TGTGCCAGCAGTTCCGACAGCAGGAGCAATCAGCCCCAGCATTTT; CDR3aa: CASSSDSRSNQPQHF; j_gene: TRBJ1-5; v_gene: TRBV7-9; abundance: .; d_gene: .
CDR3nt: TGTGCCAGCAGCCCCCGGGCTGTAGGGGGCGGGACCCAGTACTTC; CDR3aa: CASSPRAVGGGTQYF; j_gene: TRBJ2-5; v_gene: TRBV9; abundance: few; d_gene: TRBD1
CDR3nt: TGTGCCACCACCTCACCCCGGGTAGGCTACAATGAGCAGTTCTTC; CDR3aa: CATTSPRVGYNEQFF; j_gene: TRBJ2-1; v_gene: TRBV6-5; abundance: few; d_gene: .
CDR3nt: TGTGCCAGTAGTCAAGGACTAGCGGGAGGGACCGCAGATACGCAGTATTTT; CDR3aa: CASSQGLAGGTADTQYF; j_gene: TRBJ2-3; v_gene: TRBV19; abundance: few; d_gene: TRBD2
CDR3nt: TGCGCCAGCAGCCGGGTCCCAGGGGACTATGGCTACACCTTC; CDR3aa: CASSRVPGDYGYTF; j_gene: TRBJ1-2; v_gene: TRBV4-1; abundance: .; d_gene: .
CDR3nt: TGTGCCAGCAGCCCGCGGACAGGGGACACTGAAGCTTTCTTT; CDR3aa: CASSPRTGDTEAFF; j_gene: TRBJ1-1; v_gene: TRBV5-4; abundance: few; d_gene: TRBD1
CDR3nt: TGTGCCAGCTTTCAGCGGGAGGGTGGCGCTGAGCAGTTCTTC; CDR3aa: CASFQREGGAEQFF; j_gene: TRBJ2-1; v_gene: TRBV28; abundance: .; d_gene: TRBD2
CDR3nt: TGTGCCAGCAGTCGCAGGGGGAACTATGGCTACACCTTC; CDR3aa: CASSRRGNYGYTF; j_gene: TRBJ1-2; v_gene: TRBV6-5; abundance: .; d_gene: TRBD1
CDR3nt: TGTGCCAGCAGCTACGGGGCGGGACTGTACGAGCAGTACTTC; CDR3aa: CASSYGAGLYEQYF; j_gene: TRBJ2-7; v_gene: TRBV9; abundance: few; d_gene: .
CDR3nt: TGTGCCAGCTCACCGAGCGGGAGCGGGGATACGCAGTATTTT; CDR3aa: CASSPSGSGDTQYF; j_gene: TRBJ2-3; v_gene: TRBV18; abundance: few; d_gene: TRBD2
CDR3nt: TGTGCCAGCAGCCAAGGACTAGGGCCGGGACGGGAGACCCAGTACTTC; CDR3aa: CASSQGLGPGRETQYF; j_gene: TRBJ2-5; v_gene: TRBV4-2; abundance: .; d_gene: .
CDR3nt: TGTGCCAGCTCACCACCAAATACTCACAGAAGCACAGATACGCAGTATTTT; CDR3aa: CASSPPNTHRSTDTQYF; j_gene: TRBJ2-3; v_gene: TRBV18; abundance: .; d_gene: .
CDR3nt: TGTGCCAGCAGCCGGGACAGGCCCGTAGGGTGCACCTTC; CDR3aa: CASSRDRPVGCTF; j_gene: TRBJ1-2; v_gene: TRBV9; abundance: .; d_gene: TRBD1
CDR3nt: TGTGCCTGGAACCCAGGGAGGGGCGGGGAGCTGTTTTTT; CDR3aa: CAWNPGRGGELFF; j_gene: TRBJ2-2; v_gene: TRBV30; abundance: few; d_gene: TRBD2
CDR3nt: TGTGCCAGCAGTTACGGGGGGACTAGCGCGGGAGAGACCCAGTACTTC; CDR3aa: CASSYGGTSAGETQYF; j_gene: TRBJ2-5; v_gene: TRBV6-5; abundance: .; d_gene: TRBD2
CDR3nt: TGTGCCAGCAGGCGGGGAGAGGGTAGCACAGATACGCAGTATTTT; CDR3aa: CASRRGEGSTDTQYF; j_gene: TRBJ2-3; v_gene: TRBV6-5; abundance: few; d_gene: .
CDR3nt: TGTGCCAACAGCAGGGGGCCGAGCTCCTACAATGAGCAGTTCTTC; CDR3aa: CANSRGPSSYNEQFF; j_gene: TRBJ2-1; v_gene: TRBV5-5; abundance: .; d_gene: TRBD1
CDR3nt: TGTGCCAGCAGAGACGGGACAACCAGTTACGAGCAGTACTTC; CDR3aa: CASRDGTTSYEQYF; j_gene: TRBJ2-7; v_gene: TRBV6-5; abundance: few; d_gene: .
CDR3nt: TGTGCCAGCAGCGTAGCAGGCAGCCTCCCCTATGGCTACACCTTC; CDR3aa: CASSVAGSLPYGYTF; j_gene: TRBJ1-2; v_gene: TRBV9; abundance: .; d_gene: .
CDR3nt: TGTGCCAGCAGGGGCTTCCAAGAGACCCAGTACTTC; CDR3aa: CASRGFQETQYF; j_gene: TRBJ2-5; v_gene: TRBV28; abundance: .; d_gene: .